The sequence of this T cell receptor (beta chain) was determined in a study of shared clonotypes between healthy human individuals. Study-level results: Larger estimated richness was generally recorded for naive subsets relative to memory subsets.

The CDR3 consists of 13 residues. Germline V gene lookup returns CDR1 SGHRS and CDR2 YFSETQ. Trimming cost V 7 bases and J 7 bases, with 14 bases left between them. Roughly 210 ng DNA, approximately 31,000 T cell genomes, went into each sorted-subset replicate PCR. Authors' data handling: ImmunoSEQ gave junction-only sequences without quality scores, so filtering differed. Using immunoSEQ multiplex PCR, the repertoire was profiled, and TCRdb retains in-frame clones only, with some absent. Clone size and V and J calls were adopted from that table, with D and trimming inferred from the DNA. The table includes 2,500,000 or so clones, 93% detected once. On this clone itself: Its target is not known.

The TCR sequence derives from a man younger than 35 in good health. Some clones in this sample may be carry-over from other donors' samples. V and J are TRBV5-1 and TRBJ2-2; a possible D gene is TRBD1 (5 bases). Sequencing input: naive CD4+ T cells from PBMCs. Specified subset: CD45RA+ positively selected. Here the CDR3 reads CASYAQGNGELFF. CDR3 bases: TGCGCCAGCTACGCTCAGGGAAACGGGGAGCTGTTTTTT.